A single sample is the source of the 27 T cell receptor beta chains below, sequenced in a study of cytomegalovirus exposure and HLA in healthy donors. Primers for the PCR totalled 60 Vbeta and 13 Jbeta. The assay was immunoSEQ multiplex PCR, and TCRdb's table has in-frame clones only and misses some. This sample carries fewer than 150,000 clones, over 65% of them seen once, and the ten largest clones take around 2.5%. Material for sequencing was PBMCs. These receptors were taken from a woman in her late teens or twenties in good health and CMV-seronegative.

The rearrangement joins TRBV10-3 to TRBJ2-5; possibly TRBD2 for D (6 bases). Trimming shortened V by 3 bases and J by 5 bases, and 22 bases separated the two germline ends. This CDR3 region has 17 residues. CDR1 and CDR2 (germline): ENHRY, SYGVKD. The CDR3 DNA follows: TGTGCCATCAGTGAATCCCCTAGCGACCTCCTAGGGGAGACCCAGTACTTC. Translation gives CAISESPSDLLGETQYF.

This clone was detected only once. The chain is built from TRBV5-1 and TRBJ2-1; TRBD1 matches 7 bases. This CDR3 spans 15 amino acids. Germline-derived CDR1 and CDR2 are SGHRS and YFSETQ. Trimming took 2 bases from V and 3 from J; bases not matched to a gene: 5. The CDR3 DNA sequence: TGCGCCAGCAGCTTCGGGGACAGTGACTACAATGAGCAGTTCTTC. Residues: CASSFGDSDYNEQFF.

This clone showed up just once. The chain carries TRBV4-1 and TRBJ1-2; 8 nucleotides agree with TRBD1. The CDR3 totals 15 residues. Germline V gene lookup returns CDR1 MGHRA and CDR2 YSYEKL. The ends lost 4 bases at V and 5 bases at J; junction bases unmatched: 9. The CDR3 reads CASSPRTGSSYGYTF. As DNA, the CDR3 is TGCGCCAGCAGCCCCCGGACAGGGTCAAGTTATGGCTACACCTTC.

The CDR3 region is CASSFFLAGAPNEQFF. DNA of the CDR3: TGTGCCAGCAGCTTTTTTCTAGCGGGGGCCCCGAATGAGCAGTTCTTC. The rearrangement joins TRBV7-2 to TRBJ2-1; TRBD2 aligns across 10 bases. V gave up 3 bases and J gave up 7 bases; unmatched junction bases: 9. The CDR3 is 16 residues long. Germline loops: CDR1 SGHTA, CDR2 FQGNSA.

This chain links TRBV9 with TRBJ2-3, with a tentative D call TRBD1 (5 bases). Germline V CDR1 and CDR2: SGDLS, YYNGEE. Trimming pared 2 bases from V and 6 bases from J, leaving 10 bases between. This CDR3 is 13 amino acids long. DNA for the CDR3: TGTGCCAGCAGCGTCTTGGGGCCCGATACGCAGTATTTT. The encoded protein is CASSVLGPDTQYF. The whole variable domain, remainder taken from reference TRBV9 and TRBJ2-3, is DSGVTQTPKHLITATGQRVTLRCSPRSGDLSVYWYQQSLDQGLQFLIQYYNGEERAKGNILERFSAQQFPDLHSELNLSSLELGDSALYFCASSVLGPDTQYFGPGTRLTVL.

This clone has more than one count but fewer than ten. The chain recombines TRBV9 with TRBJ1-1; D gene unclear. V was trimmed by 3 bases and J by 1 base, leaving 13 bases between them. Germline CDR1 is SGDLS and CDR2 is YYNGEE. The CDR3 runs 15 residues. The CDR3 sequence is CASSALRAGNTEAFF. DNA for the CDR3: TGTGCCAGCAGCGCTCTTCGTGCCGGGAACACTGAAGCTTTCTTT.

This clone occurred a few times. The chain couples TRBV2 to TRBJ1-4, with TRBD1 matching over 8 bases. The CDR3 contains 13 residues. Unmatched junction bases numbered 2, after V lost 9 bases and J lost 2 bases. Germline CDR1 reads SNHLY; CDR2 reads FYNNEI. The CDR3 region has the DNA TGTGCCAGGCGACAGGGGACTAATGAAAAACTGTTTTTT. The encoded protein is CARRQGTNEKLFF.

The chain uses TRBV11-2 and TRBJ2-7; maybe TRBD2 (6 bases). The V end lost 4 bases, the J end lost 2 bases, and 15 bases lay between the germline ends. Looked up from germline, CDR1 is SGHAT and CDR2 is FQNNGV. The CDR3 covers 15 residues. This CDR3 reads CASSSELAITYEQYF. CDR3 bases: TGTGCCAGCAGCTCGGAGCTAGCGATTACCTACGAGCAGTACTTC.

The chain couples TRBV28 to TRBJ2-7, with D tentatively TRBD2 (6 bases). V was pared by 2 bases and J by 2 bases, with 10 bases between. The germline CDR1 and CDR2 sequences are MDHEN and SYDVKM. The CDR3 has 14 amino acids. The CDR3 sequence: CASSLNSGAYEQYF. The CDR3 region has the DNA TGTGCCAGCAGTTTAAATTCGGGGGCCTACGAGCAGTACTTC.

In this sample, this clone turned up once. This chain's CDR3 is CASSPGTSLYNEQFF. In nucleotides, the CDR3 is TGTGCCAGCAGCCCCGGGACTAGCCTTTACAATGAGCAGTTCTTC. The chain joins TRBV13 to TRBJ2-1; TRBD2 matches at 9 bases. Germline V gene sequence: CDR1 PRHDT, CDR2 FYEKMQ (reference sequence). The CDR3 covers 15 residues. J was trimmed by 4 bases and V by 5 bases; bases with no gene match: 6.

The chain couples TRBV27 to TRBJ1-5; 7 bases match TRBD1. Trimming at V came to 3 bases and at J to 4 bases, leaving 3 bases not matched to a gene. Per the germline V gene, CDR1 is MNHEY and CDR2 is SMNVEV (reference sequence). CDR3 size: 14 residues. CDR3 DNA: TGTGCCAGCAGTTTCACAGGGGATAATCAGCCCCAGCATTTT. It is translated as CASSFTGDNQPQHF.

This sequence joins TRBV18 and TRBJ1-2; 8 nucleotides agree with TRBD1. With V trimmed by 6 bases and J by 6 bases, 9 bases remained unmatched. The CDR3 consists of 14 residues. The germline gives CDR1 KGHSH, CDR2 LQKENI. The CDR3 reads CASSLEQGANGYTF. CDR3 sequence (DNA): TGTGCCAGCTCCCTCGAGCAGGGGGCCAATGGCTACACCTTC.

This chain joins TRBV9 and TRBJ2-3; TRBD2 is a possible D gene (6 bases). The CDR3 has 15 amino acids. The V end lost 3 bases, the J end lost 2 bases, and 13 bases lay between the germline ends. The germline CDR1 and CDR2 sequences are SGDLS and YYNGEE. Written as DNA, the CDR3 is TGTGCCAGCAGCGGACCGGCGGGGCCCACAGATACGCAGTATTTT. It specifies CASSGPAGPTDTQYF.

V is TRBV4-2 and J is TRBJ2-7; TRBD2 matches 9 bases. There are 19 residues in the CDR3. Per the germline V gene, CDR1 is LGHNA and CDR2 is YNFKEQ. V lost 0 bases and J lost 2; bases outside the gene matches: 14. CDR3 DNA: TGTGCCAGCAGCCAAGAACCCCCAGGGCCTAGCGGGACAGCCTACGAGCAGTACTTC. This sequence encodes CASSQEPPGPSGTAYEQYF.

The chain uses TRBV27 and TRBJ2-1, with 8 bases that match TRBD2. Per the germline V gene, CDR1 is MNHEY and CDR2 is SMNVEV (reference sequence). The CDR3 consists of 17 residues. J gave up 5 bases and V 8 bases, and 17 bases lay outside the gene matches. CDR3 amino acids: CASLLSVVGRAHNEQFF. Here the CDR3 DNA reads TGTGCCAGCCTACTCTCGGTAGTCGGGAGGGCCCACAATGAGCAGTTCTTC.

Only one count was recorded for this clone. The chain links TRBV9 to TRBJ1-2, with D hard to call. V gave up 0 bases and J gave up 4 bases, with 13 bases separating them. The V gene's germline CDR1 is SGDLS and CDR2 YYNGEE. CDR3 length: 15 residues. The CDR3 loop is CASSVGGISTYGYTF. Here the CDR3 DNA reads TGTGCCAGCAGCGTAGGAGGTATCTCGACCTATGGCTACACCTTC.

V gene TRBV30 combines with J gene TRBJ1-2; TRBD1 might be the D (5 bases). This CDR3 spans 14 amino acids. Trimming took off 0 bases at V and 3 bases at J, with 11 bases between the two ends. The germline V gene encodes CDR1 GTSNPN and CDR2 SVGIG (reference sequence). The CDR3: CAWSVLGGDYGYTF. The CDR3 DNA reads as TGTGCCTGGAGTGTACTTGGGGGGGACTATGGCTACACCTTC.

The V and J genes are TRBV28 and TRBJ1-5, with D hard to call. Looked up from germline, CDR1 is MDHEN and CDR2 is SYDVKM. V gave up 2 bases and J gave up 0 bases, with 14 bases separating them. The CDR3 extends over 17 amino acids. The CDR3 region is CASSLTIQVVSNQPQHF. The DNA for the CDR3 is TGTGCCAGCAGTTTAACCATTCAGGTCGTTAGCAATCAGCCCCAGCATTTT.

Only one count was recorded for this clone. The rearrangement links TRBV25-1 to TRBJ1-5; the match to TRBD1 covers 7 bases. The CDR3 contains 13 residues. Per germline, CDR1 MGHDK and CDR2 SYGVNS. The ends lost 5 bases at V and 8 bases at J; junction bases unmatched: 6. The chain's CDR3 is CASSPTGTEPQHF. CDR3 DNA: TGTGCCAGCAGTCCGACAGGGACGGAGCCCCAGCATTTT.

The chain links TRBV5-1 to TRBJ1-2, with 7 bases lining up with TRBD1. In germline, CDR1 is SGHRS, CDR2 YFSETQ. The CDR3 is made up of 13 amino acids. The trim removed 0 bases at V and 6 bases at J, leaving 2 bases unmatched. DNA for the CDR3: TGCGCCAGCAGCTTGGAGGGACAGAATGGCTACACCTTC. It codes for CASSLEGQNGYTF.

This chain links TRBV4-2 with TRBJ2-3; no reliable D call. The V end lost 4 bases, the J end lost 0 bases, and 17 bases lay between the germline ends. The germline gives CDR1 LGHNA, CDR2 YNFKEQ. The CDR3 consists of 17 residues. CDR3 nucleotides: TGTGCCAGCAGCCCCCCCCTTACGCGGAAGAGCACAGATACGCAGTATTTT. It codes for CASSPPLTRKSTDTQYF.

The chain has TRBV28 and TRBJ1-1, with TRBD1 as a possible D gene (5 bases). The CDR3 sequence is 12 residues long. CDR1 MDHEN and CDR2 SYDVKM come from the germline V gene. Trimming took 6 bases from V and 5 from J, leaving 10 bases between them. The CDR3 DNA reads TGTGCCAGCAGCCCAGGGATTACTGAAGCTTTCTTT. Translating it yields CASSPGITEAFF.

The J gene is TRBJ2-1, the V gene TRBV4-1; TRBD2 might be the D (5 bases). The CDR3 totals 17 residues. Germline V gene lookup returns CDR1 MGHRA and CDR2 YSYEKL. V was pared by 4 bases and J by 2 bases, with 18 bases between. The CDR3, as DNA: TGCGCCAGCAGCCTTACCCCGACGGCGGGCGCCTACAATGAGCAGTTCTTC. Its translation is CASSLTPTAGAYNEQFF.

This clone has a handful of counts. The V gene is TRBV11-2, the J gene TRBJ1-3; D is ambiguous. Germline V gene sequence: CDR1 SGHAT, CDR2 FQNNGV. V was shortened by 2 bases and J by 0 bases, with 11 bases between the two germline ends. The CDR3 length is 16 residues. The CDR3: CASSLYVGGSGNTIYF. The CDR3 coding sequence is TGTGCCAGCAGCTTATATGTGGGAGGCTCTGGAAACACCATATATTTT.

Written as DNA, the CDR3 is TGTGCCAGCAGCGGGGGGGGACTAGCGGGACCCCACTCCTACAATGAGCAGTTCTTC. Protein product: CASSGGGLAGPHSYNEQFF. The V and J genes are TRBV11-2 and TRBJ2-1; the match to TRBD2 covers 13 bases. The V gene's germline CDR1 is SGHAT and CDR2 FQNNGV. V shed 5 bases and J 0 bases; nucleotides not matched to a gene: 10. There are 19 residues in the CDR3.

The chain joins TRBV7-9 to TRBJ2-7; a possible D gene is TRBD1 (6 bases). Trimming pared 3 bases from V and 5 bases from J, leaving 8 bases between. The CDR3 totals 12 residues. Germline V gene lookup returns CDR1 SEHNR and CDR2 FQNEAQ (reference sequence). In DNA form, the CDR3 reads TGTGCCAGCAGCTTTTCAGGGGACGAGCAGTACGTC. It codes for CASSFSGDEQYV.

On this clone: The same CDR3 also results from other DNA sequences found in this sample. The chain is built from TRBV2 and TRBJ1-1, with a tentative D call TRBD1 (6 bases). There are 13 residues in the CDR3. The germline V gene encodes CDR1 SNHLY and CDR2 FYNNEI. Trimming took off 6 bases at V and 0 bases at J, with 8 bases between the two ends. The CDR3 loop is CASSQGLNTEAFF. CDR3 bases: TGTGCCAGCAGCCAGGGGTTGAACACTGAAGCTTTCTTT.